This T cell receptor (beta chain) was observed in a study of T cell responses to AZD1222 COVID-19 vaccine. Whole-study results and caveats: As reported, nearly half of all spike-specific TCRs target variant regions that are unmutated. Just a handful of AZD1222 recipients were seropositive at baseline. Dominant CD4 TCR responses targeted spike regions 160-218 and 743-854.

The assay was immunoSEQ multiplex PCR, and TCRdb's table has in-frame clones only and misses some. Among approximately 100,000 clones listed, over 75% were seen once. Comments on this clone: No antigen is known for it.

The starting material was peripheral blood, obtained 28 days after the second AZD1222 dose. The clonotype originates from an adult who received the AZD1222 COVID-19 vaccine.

CDR3 nucleotides: TGTGCCAGCAGTTCAGGGAATGAGCAGTTCTTC. Translation: CASSSGNEQFF. The rearrangement joins TRBV6-5 to TRBJ2-1; weak D call: TRBD1 (5 bases). The V gene's germline CDR1 is MNHEY and CDR2 SVGAGI. The CDR3 is 11 amino acids. Trimming left V 4 bases short and J 7 bases short, with 5 bases between.